This TCR beta chain was found in a study of early T cells in non-severe SARS-CoV-2 infection. Looking at the study overall: Bulk RNA from unsorted whole blood was sequenced; chains were unpaired.

Comment on this clonotype: Its specificity is unknown.

Unique molecular identifiers were added to individual cDNA molecules. TCRdb ran MiXCR on the 5' RACE reads and lists one entry per CDR3 protein. Among fewer than 120,000 distinct CDR3 sequences listed, roughly 12% were seen once. From germline, CDR1 is SGHKS and CDR2 YYEKEE (reference sequence). V lost 7 bases and J 0 bases, leaving 10 bases between the germline ends. This CDR3 region has 14 residues. General observations from the study: A preference for anti-spike CD8 responses marked VDJdb matching, which missed private and CD4 specificities.

The sequences come from whole blood, collected at baseline. The sequence derives from an adult who was a healthcare worker with PCR-confirmed SARS-CoV-2 infection or an uninfected control (not recorded which). The V and J genes are TRBV5-5 and TRBJ2-2; TRBD1 or TRBD2 may be the D gene (5 bases each). The CDR3 nucleotides are TGTGCCAGCGGGACGGTTACGAACACCGGGGAGCTGTTTTTT. Translation: CASGTVTNTGELFF.